What follows is one TCR beta chain and its context. The assay was immunoSEQ multiplex PCR, and TCRdb's table has in-frame clones only and misses some. The sample yields fewer than 150,000 clones, more than 75% seen once. This entry belongs to a study of radiation and T cells in renal cell carcinoma. The CDR3 length is 15 residues. Germline loops: CDR1 MDHEN, CDR2 SYDVKM. Trimming removed 4 bases from V and 4 bases from J, with 17 bases in between. Time point meaning: blood 2 weeks post-SBRT. Indicated treatment: 15 Gy SBRT to primary tumor, nephrectomy 4 weeks later. The chain has TRBV28 and TRBJ2-7; D possibly uses TRBD1 or TRBD2 (7 bases each). The sample in question was blood, obtained from a patient whose treatment included radiotherapy and nephrectomy. This receptor was identified in a woman aged 70-85 years with renal cell carcinoma. Here the CDR3 DNA reads TGTGCCAGCAGTTCCCCCCCAGGGGGGGCTTACGAGCAGTACTTC. Its protein is CASSSPPGGAYEQYF.